This T cell receptor beta chain was documented in a study of cytomegalovirus exposure and HLA in healthy donors. Overall study findings and caveats: Association of a missense DCLRE1C variant with TCR beta V- and J-gene trimming was reported in a later analysis.

About this clone itself: The antigen remains undetermined. Other DNA variants within this sample encode the same CDR3.

60 Vbeta and 13 Jbeta primers were used in PCR. Data came from immunoSEQ multiplex PCR; TCRdb stores just in-frame clones and leaves some out. Altogether over 75,000 clones are present, around four fifths being singletons, with the ten largest covering roughly 6.6%. This CDR3 region has 18 residues. V shed 2 bases and J 0 bases; nucleotides not matched to a gene: 5. Germline V gene sequence: CDR1 SGDLS, CDR2 YYNGEE. This sequence was found in a man aged 50-60 years in good health and CMV-seropositive. The gene calls are TRBV9 and TRBJ2-5, with 15 nucleotides matching TRBD2. Specimen: PBMCs. The CDR3 coding sequence is TGTGCCAGCAGCGTGGGACTAGCGGGGGGACTGTACCAAGAGACCCAGTACTTC. Protein: CASSVGLAGGLYQETQYF.